This TCR beta chain was found in a study of blood T cells in healthy people across ages. In the study overall: About one barcoded TCR beta cDNA was captured per two T cells.

A second PCR, run for about 7 to 11 cycles, used a sample-barcoded 5' primer plus a J-beta primer mix. Every molecule of cDNA carried a tag from a template-switch adaptor with 12 random nucleotides. TCRdb reprocessed the 5' RACE reads with MiXCR, giving one entry per CDR3 protein. The sample contains around 870,000 distinct CDR3 sequences, roughly 26% of which appear only once. The V and J ends lost 5 bases and 2 bases, in that order; junction bases with no gene match: 9. Germline-derived CDR1 and CDR2 are SGHAT and FQNNGV. CDR3 length: 15 amino acids. This clonotype has just a few counts. No fewer than 5.5 micrograms of total RNA were isolated from every sample.

The TCR was taken from a woman older than 75 in good health. The chain links TRBV11-2 to TRBJ2-7; 7 nucleotides align to TRBD1. Material: blood. The CDR3 DNA reads TGTGCCAGCAGCCCCGGGACAGTAAGAACCTACGAGCAGTACTTC. Its translation is CASSPGTVRTYEQYF.